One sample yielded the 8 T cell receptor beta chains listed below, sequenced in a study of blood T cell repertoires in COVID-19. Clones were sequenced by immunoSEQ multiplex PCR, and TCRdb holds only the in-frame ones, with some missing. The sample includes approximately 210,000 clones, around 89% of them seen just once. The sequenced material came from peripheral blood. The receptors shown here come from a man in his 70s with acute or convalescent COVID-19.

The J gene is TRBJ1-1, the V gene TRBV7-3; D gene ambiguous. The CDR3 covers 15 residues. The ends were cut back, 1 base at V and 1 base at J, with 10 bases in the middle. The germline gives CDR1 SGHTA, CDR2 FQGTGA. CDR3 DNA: TGTGCCAGCAGCTTAAAGGGAGTCGGGAACACTGAAGCTTTCTTT. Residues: CASSLKGVGNTEAFF.

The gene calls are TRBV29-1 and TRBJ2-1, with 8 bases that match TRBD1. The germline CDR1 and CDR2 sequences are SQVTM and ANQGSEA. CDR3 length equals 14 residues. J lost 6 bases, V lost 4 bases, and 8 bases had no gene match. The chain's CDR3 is CSVGRDRSSNEQFF. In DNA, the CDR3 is TGCAGCGTTGGACGGGACAGGTCTAGCAATGAGCAGTTCTTC.

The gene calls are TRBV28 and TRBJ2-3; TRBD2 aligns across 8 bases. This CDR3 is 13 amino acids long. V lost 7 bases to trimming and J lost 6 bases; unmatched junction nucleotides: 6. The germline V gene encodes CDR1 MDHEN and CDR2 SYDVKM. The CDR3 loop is CASTARGADTQYF. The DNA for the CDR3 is TGTGCCAGCACCGCGCGGGGGGCGGATACGCAGTATTTT.

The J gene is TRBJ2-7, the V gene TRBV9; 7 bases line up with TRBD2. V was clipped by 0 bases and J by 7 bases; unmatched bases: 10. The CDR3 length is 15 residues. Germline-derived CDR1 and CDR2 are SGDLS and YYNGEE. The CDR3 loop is CASSVAPAGAGEQYF. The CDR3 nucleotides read TGTGCCAGCAGCGTAGCTCCCGCGGGAGCTGGGGAGCAGTACTTC.

Here the CDR3 DNA reads TGTGCCAGCAGCGTGGACAGGGGGGTCACTGAAGCTTTCTTT. Its translation is CASSVDRGVTEAFF. The chain is built from TRBV5-5 and TRBJ1-1; 10 bases are shared with TRBD1. The length of the CDR3 is 14 residues. CDR1 SGHKS and CDR2 YYEKEE come from the germline V gene (reference sequence). Unmatched junction bases numbered 4, after V lost 4 bases and J lost 4 bases.

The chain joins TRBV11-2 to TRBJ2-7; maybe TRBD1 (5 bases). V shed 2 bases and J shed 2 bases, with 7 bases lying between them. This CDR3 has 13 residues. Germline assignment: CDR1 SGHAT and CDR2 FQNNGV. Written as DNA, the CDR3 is TGTGCCAGCAGCTTAAACAGGCCCTACGAGCAGTACTTC. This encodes CASSLNRPYEQYF.

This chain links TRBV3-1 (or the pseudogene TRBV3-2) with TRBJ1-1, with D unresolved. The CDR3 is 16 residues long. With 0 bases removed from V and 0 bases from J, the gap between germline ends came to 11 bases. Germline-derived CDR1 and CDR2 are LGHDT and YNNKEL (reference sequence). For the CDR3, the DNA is TGTGCCAGCAGCCAAGAACGCATGGCGGTGAACACTGAAGCTTTCTTT. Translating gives CASSQERMAVNTEAFF.

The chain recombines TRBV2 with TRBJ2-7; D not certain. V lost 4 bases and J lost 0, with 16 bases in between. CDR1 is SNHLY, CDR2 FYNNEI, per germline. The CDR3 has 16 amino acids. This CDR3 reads CASSGLRSLSSYEQYF. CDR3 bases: TGTGCCAGCAGTGGCCTACGGTCCCTAAGCTCCTACGAGCAGTACTTC.